The clone carrying this T cell receptor beta chain was detected only a few times. These data belong to a study of Graves' ophthalmopathy and Graves' hyperthyroidism. The wider study: Absence of ophthalmopathy within 18 months of follow-up defined stable hyperthyroidism.

Trimming left V 6 bases short and J 8 bases short, with 11 bases between. This CDR3 contains 12 residues. Per the germline V gene, CDR1 is SNHLY and CDR2 is FYNNEI. Transcripts of RNA were the source for amplifying TCR beta CDR3 regions. The first-round RT-PCR employed HTBI primers together with the Qiagen OneStep RT-PCR kit. A multiplex PCR was then performed as the second round. TCRdb processed the multiplex PCR reads anew with MiXCR; each CDR3 protein has one entry. This sample carries over a million distinct CDR3 sequences, about 40% of them seen once, and the ten largest clones take around 10%. This chain uses TRBV2 with TRBJ2-1, with D unresolved. Sample: peripheral blood or thyroid tissue (not recorded which). This receptor was obtained from an adult man with Graves' hyperthyroidism. The CDR3, as DNA: TGTGCCAGCAGCTTGGCCTTCGATGAGCAGTTCTTC. Translated, it gives CASSLAFDEQFF.